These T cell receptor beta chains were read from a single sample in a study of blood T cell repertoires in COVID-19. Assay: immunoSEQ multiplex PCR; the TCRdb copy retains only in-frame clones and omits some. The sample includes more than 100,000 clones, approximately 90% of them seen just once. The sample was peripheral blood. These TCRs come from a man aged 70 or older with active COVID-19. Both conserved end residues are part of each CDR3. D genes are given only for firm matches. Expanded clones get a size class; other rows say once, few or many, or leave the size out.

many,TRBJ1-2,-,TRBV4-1,CASSQRYAAYYGYTF,TGCGCCAGCAGCCAACGGTATGCGGCCTACTATGGCTACACCTTC
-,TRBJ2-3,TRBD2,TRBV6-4,CASFSGRYTDTQYF,TGTGCCAGCTTCAGCGGGAGGTACACAGATACGCAGTATTTT
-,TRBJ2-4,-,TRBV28,CASSLASSGIIQYF,TGTGCCAGCAGTTTAGCCTCGTCCGGGATCATTCAGTACTTC
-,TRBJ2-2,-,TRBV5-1,CASSLGAGTGELFF,TGCGCCAGCAGCTTAGGGGCCGGCACCGGGGAGCTGTTTTTT
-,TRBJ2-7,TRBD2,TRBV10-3,CAISFTSGSYEQYF,TGTGCCATCAGTTTCACTAGCGGGAGCTACGAGCAGTACTTC
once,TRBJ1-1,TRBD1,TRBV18,CASSVSGTDTTEAFF,TGTGCCAGCTCAGTATCCGGGACAGATACCACTGAAGCTTTCTTT
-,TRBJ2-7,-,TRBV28,CASRRTASYEQYF,TGTGCCAGCAGAAGGACAGCTAGCTACGAGCAGTACTTC
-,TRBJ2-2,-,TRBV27,CASSLGGTGELFF,TGTGCCAGCAGTTTAGGAGGGACCGGGGAGCTGTTTTTT
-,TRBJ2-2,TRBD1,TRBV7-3,CASSFSRGPVGELFF,TGTGCCAGCAGCTTTAGCAGGGGGCCGGTCGGGGAGCTGTTTTTT
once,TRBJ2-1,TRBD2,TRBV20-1,CSASPTSGLYNEQFF,TGCAGTGCTAGTCCTACTAGCGGACTTTACAATGAGCAGTTCTTC
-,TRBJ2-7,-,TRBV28,CASSLSGYYEQYF,TGTGCCAGCAGTTTATCGGGGTACTACGAGCAGTACTTC
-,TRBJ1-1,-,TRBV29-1,CSVEDRLQGGGAFF,TGCAGCGTTGAAGACCGGTTACAGGGCGGAGGAGCTTTCTTT